This is a list of T cell receptor beta chains from one sample in a study of cytomegalovirus exposure and HLA in healthy donors. The repertoire was sequenced with immunoSEQ multiplex PCR; TCRdb's copy has only in-frame clones and lacks some. The table has some 120,000 clones, 80% seen once; the top ten hold 1%. The specimen was PBMCs. The receptors stem from a man aged 35-49 years in good health and CMV-seronegative. CDR3s include the opening cysteine and the closing phenylalanine or tryptophan. A D gene is named only where the DNA matches it firmly. Some rows have no size entry. The others give once, few or many, or a class for an expanded clone.

CASKRGTGDSNQPQHF	TGTGCCAGCAAGAGGGGGACAGGGGACAGCAATCAGCCCCAGCATTTT	TRBD1	TRBV2	TRBJ1-5	NA
CASSPTVEETQYF	TGTGCCAGCAGCCCGACAGTGGAAGAGACCCAGTACTTC	NA	TRBV28	TRBJ2-5	NA
CASSLALAGPRGTNEQFF	TGTGCCAGCAGCTTGGCACTAGCGGGCCCGAGAGGCACAAATGAGCAGTTCTTC	TRBD2	TRBV7-6	TRBJ2-1	NA
CASSPPYGRLYGYTF	TGTGCCAGCTCACCACCCTACGGAAGACTGTATGGCTACACCTTC	NA	TRBV18	TRBJ1-2	NA
CASSSGQGGTGELFF	TGTGCCAGCAGCTCGGGACAGGGCGGCACCGGGGAGCTGTTTTTT	TRBD1	TRBV7-3	TRBJ2-2	NA
CASSLPLDRLNNEQFF	TGTGCCAGCAGCTTACCACTGGACAGGCTAAACAATGAGCAGTTCTTC	TRBD1	TRBV7-9	TRBJ2-1	NA
CASSPGIAMSGELFF	TGTGCCAGCAGCCCCGGGATAGCGATGTCCGGGGAGCTGTTTTTT	NA	TRBV7-2	TRBJ2-2	NA
CASSGGNAGTDTQYF	TGTGCCAGCAGTGGGGGGAATGCGGGGACAGATACGCAGTATTTT	NA	TRBV28	TRBJ2-3	NA
CASNLGTKGTDTQYF	TGTGCCAGCAACCTCGGGACAAAGGGCACAGATACGCAGTATTTT	NA	TRBV6-5	TRBJ2-3	once
CASSSGQLGDTGELFF	TGTGCCAGCAGTTCAGGGCAACTTGGGGACACCGGGGAGCTGTTTTTT	NA	TRBV6-5	TRBJ2-2	NA
CASSSPGQGGNYGYTF	TGTGCCAGCAGTTCACCGGGACAGGGGGGGAACTATGGCTACACCTTC	TRBD1	TRBV28	TRBJ1-2	NA
CASSPRGGLNEKLFF	TGTGCCAGCAGCCCCCGGGGGGGACTTAATGAAAAACTGTTTTTT	NA	TRBV7-9	TRBJ1-4	NA
CASSAHRDRANEQYF	TGTGCCAGCAGCGCACACCGGGACAGGGCAAACGAGCAGTACTTC	TRBD1	TRBV7-6	TRBJ2-7	NA
CASSVDGNQPQHF	TGTGCCAGCAGTGTAGACGGGAATCAGCCCCAGCATTTT	NA	TRBV2	TRBJ1-5	few
CASSPRTVENSPLHF	TGTGCCAGCAGTCCTCGGACAGTCGAAAATTCACCCCTCCACTTT	NA	TRBV2	TRBJ1-6	NA
CASSFRGLAEETQYF	TGTGCCAGCAGCTTTCGTGGACTAGCAGAAGAGACCCAGTACTTC	TRBD2	TRBV11-2	TRBJ2-5	NA
CASGGGSGTDTQYF	TGTGCCAGCGGGGGGGGCTCAGGCACAGATACGCAGTATTTT	NA	TRBV9	TRBJ2-3	NA
CASSVDRAAFGANVLTF	TGTGCCAGCAGCGTAGACAGGGCCGCTTTTGGGGCCAACGTCCTGACTTTC	NA	TRBV9	TRBJ2-6	few
CASSLLSGGRNTEAFF	TGCGCCAGCAGCTTGCTCTCGGGAGGGCGAAACACTGAAGCTTTCTTT	NA	TRBV5-1	TRBJ1-1	NA
CASSPAQYDTQYF	TGTGCCAGCTCACCGGCTCAGTACGATACGCAGTATTTT	NA	TRBV18	TRBJ2-3	NA
CASRRTGGIGNEQFF	TGTGCCAGCAGGCGGACAGGGGGGATTGGGAATGAGCAGTTCTTC	TRBD1	TRBV6-5	TRBJ2-1	NA
CASSYPPTGELFF	TGTGCCAGCAGTTACCCCCCAACCGGGGAGCTGTTTTTT	NA	TRBV6-6	TRBJ2-2	NA
CASSPVRWALNTEAFF	TGTGCCAGCAGTCCGGTCCGATGGGCCCTGAACACTGAAGCTTTCTTT	NA	TRBV28	TRBJ1-1	NA
CASSPQGTEQYF	TGTGCCAGCAGCCCACAGGGTACCGAGCAGTACTTC	NA	TRBV28	TRBJ2-7	NA
CASSITGYEKLFF	TGTGCCAGTAGTATAACGGGGTATGAAAAACTGTTTTTT	NA	TRBV19	TRBJ1-4	NA
CASSLGQVEETQYF	TGTGCCAGCAGCTTGGGACAGGTCGAAGAGACCCAGTACTTC	NA	TRBV5-8	TRBJ2-5	NA
CASSEPGQSNEKLFF	TGTGCCAGCAGTGAGCCGGGACAGTCGAATGAAAAACTGTTTTTT	TRBD1	TRBV6-1	TRBJ1-4	NA
CASSPNQETQYF	TGTGCCAGCAGCCCCAACCAAGAGACCCAGTACTTC	NA	TRBV7-8	TRBJ2-5	NA